The 14 T cell receptor beta chains reported below all come from one sample, sequenced in a study of T cells in Graves' hyperthyroidism and ophthalmopathy. Amplification yielded TCR beta CDR3 regions, with RNA transcripts as the source. The HTBI primer set drove a first-round RT-PCR of the TCR CDR3. TCRdb passed the multiplex PCR reads through MiXCR, listing each CDR3 protein once. The sample holds about 720,000 distinct CDR3 sequences, roughly a sixth seen once. The sequenced sample consisted of blood. Source of these receptors: a woman between 50 and 59 years old with Graves' hyperthyroidism that later progressed to Graves' ophthalmopathy.

The rearrangement links TRBV2 to TRBJ1-3, with 9 bases aligning to TRBD1. The junction had 7 bases not matched to a gene; V was cut back by 4 bases and J by 0 bases. The CDR3 is 17 residues long. From germline, CDR1 is SNHLY and CDR2 FYNNEI. CDR3 DNA: TGTGCCAGCAGTGGATGGACAGGGGCGCCCTCTGGAAACACCATATATTTT. Protein sequence: CASSGWTGAPSGNTIYF.

About this clonotype itself: A much larger clonotype is one base distant, so this may be a read error. The chain couples TRBV7-3 to TRBJ1-2; a possible D gene is TRBD1 (5 bases). Germline V gene data show CDR1 as SGHTA and CDR2 as FQGTGA. The CDR3 contains 11 residues. CDR3 amino acids: CASSLTRGYAF. The CDR3 DNA follows: TGTGCCAGCAGCTTAACGAGGGGCTACGCCTTC.

This clonotype came up many times. The chain recombines TRBV12-3 or TRBV12-4 with TRBJ2-2, with a tentative D call TRBD1 (6 bases). This CDR3 has 11 residues. The V and J ends lost 11 bases and 5 bases respectively, with 9 bases between them. DNA of the CDR3: TGTGCCTACAGGGTTACCGGGGAGCTGTTTTTT. Its protein is CAYRVTGELFF.

This clonotype occurred many times. Only one base separates this from a far larger clonotype, so it likely reflects a read error. The rearrangement uses TRBV18 and TRBJ1-1, with D hard to call. Germline V CDR1 and CDR2: KGHSH, LQKENI. The CDR3 extends over 13 amino acids. This CDR3 is CASPPGGNTEAFF. Written as DNA, the CDR3 is TGTGCCAGCCCACCGGGCGGGAACACTGAAGCTTTCTTT.

The chain recombines TRBV5-5 with TRBJ1-4; 9 nucleotides align to TRBD1. This CDR3 is 17 amino acids long. Germline lookup yields CDR1 SGHKS and CDR2 YYEKEE (reference sequence). J was trimmed by 6 bases and V by 6 bases; bases with no gene match: 15. DNA of the CDR3: TGTGCCAGCACACTCCGGGACAGGGTACTCGATTATGAAAAACTGTTTTTT. Translated, it gives CASTLRDRVLDYEKLFF.

This clonotype was detected a few times. This chain connects TRBV7-9 to TRBJ1-4, with D unclear. Trimming removed 2 bases from V and 4 bases from J, with 11 bases in between. CDR1 SEHNR and CDR2 FQNEAQ come from the germline V gene (reference sequence). The CDR3 totals 15 residues. The CDR3 loop is CASSLRADYNEKLFF. CDR3 coding DNA: TGTGCCAGCAGCTTAAGGGCAGACTATAATGAAAAACTGTTTTTT. Using reference TRBV7-9 and TRBJ1-4 for the parts outside the CDR3, the full variable domain is DTGVSQNPRHKITKRGQNVTFRCDPISEHNRLYWYRQTLGQGPEFLTYFQNEAQLEKSRLLSDRFSAERPKGSFSTLEIQRTEQGDSAMYLCASSLRADYNEKLFFGSGTQLSVL.

The chain recombines TRBV7-8 with TRBJ2-1, with D tentatively TRBD1 (5 bases). CDR3 length equals 13 residues. Germline lookup yields CDR1 SGHVS and CDR2 FQNEAQ. The V end lost 6 bases, the J end lost 9 bases, and 15 bases lay between the germline ends. Here the CDR3 DNA reads TGTGCCAGCAGGACACGAGCTAGGGGTGAGCAGTTCTTC. As protein: CASRTRARGEQFF.

This clonotype was seen a handful of times. The rearrangement links TRBV12-3 or TRBV12-4 to TRBJ2-2, with unresolved D. V was pared by 2 bases and J by 4 bases, with 8 bases between. The CDR3 covers 14 residues. The DNA for the CDR3 is TGTGCCAGCAGTTTAATCAGATTCACCGGGGAGCTGTTTTTT. It encodes CASSLIRFTGELFF.

The chain combines TRBV2 with TRBJ1-5, with 9 bases lining up with TRBD1. Trimming removed 3 bases from V and 0 bases from J; junction bases left unmatched: 0. CDR3 length equals 15 residues. Germline loops: CDR1 SNHLY, CDR2 FYNNEI. CDR3 protein: CASSEGQGSNQPQHF. CDR3 bases: TGTGCCAGCAGTGAGGGACAGGGTAGCAATCAGCCCCAGCATTTT.

The chain combines TRBV7-9 with TRBJ2-7, with TRBD1 matching over 8 bases. The CDR3 runs to 18 residues. The trim removed 3 bases at V and 0 bases at J, leaving 13 bases unmatched. Germline V CDR1 and CDR2: SEHNR, FQNEAQ (reference sequence). The CDR3 region is CASSLAAGTGTSSYEQYF. The DNA of the CDR3 is TGTGCCAGCAGCTTGGCGGCAGGGACAGGAACCTCCTCCTACGAGCAGTACTTC.

This clonotype was counted between two and nine times. The rearrangement links TRBV19 to TRBJ1-2; D is possibly TRBD1 (5 bases). The CDR3 has 13 residues. V dropped 6 bases and J dropped 3 bases, with 11 bases sitting between them. The germline V gene has CDR1 LNHDA and CDR2 SQIVND (reference sequence). The CDR3 sequence: CASRDDSHYGYTF. CDR3 nucleotide sequence: TGTGCCAGTAGGGACGACAGTCACTATGGCTACACCTTC. The full variable domain, completed using reference TRBV19 and TRBJ1-2, is DGGITQSPKYLFRKEGQNVTLSCEQNLNHDAMYWYRQDPGQGLRLIYYSQIVNDFQKGDIAEGYSVSREKKESFPLTVTSAQKNPTAFYLCASRDDSHYGYTFGSGTRLTVV.

This clonotype was observed many times. The V and J genes are TRBV2 and TRBJ2-1; no clear D. The CDR3 is 13 residues long. Trimming cost V 3 bases and J 4 bases, with 7 bases left between them. Per germline, CDR1 SNHLY and CDR2 FYNNEI. The CDR3 protein is CASSDVLYNEQFF. CDR3 sequence (DNA): TGTGCCAGCAGTGATGTACTTTACAATGAGCAGTTCTTC.

A few counts support this clonotype. The chain uses TRBV12-3 or TRBV12-4 and TRBJ2-2, with D possibly being TRBD1 or TRBD2 (6 bases each). The CDR3 is 15 amino acids. V was shortened by 5 bases and J by 0 bases, with 10 bases between the two germline ends. The CDR3 DNA reads as TGTGCCAGCAGTAGAGGGGGGCCGAACACCGGGGAGCTGTTTTTT. Amino acid sequence: CASSRGGPNTGELFF.

This clonotype was seen a few times. This rearrangement joins TRBV5-1 to TRBJ2-3; D uncertain. Germline values: CDR1 SGHRS, CDR2 YFSETQ. V gave up 0 bases and J gave up 1 base, with 12 bases separating them. This CDR3 is built from 16 residues. The CDR3 region has the DNA TGCGCCAGCAGCTTGGGGGTGGCGAAGGGCACAGATACGCAGTATTTT. Amino acid sequence: CASSLGVAKGTDTQYF.